This record covers a single T cell receptor beta chain. The antigen remains undetermined. CDR3 length equals 15 residues. Germline V gene lookup returns CDR1 SGDLS and CDR2 YYNGEE. Trimming cost V 0 bases and J 3 bases, with 13 bases left between them. The data belong to a study of cytomegalovirus exposure and HLA in healthy donors. Study-level background: A data release that came early held some 79 million unique TCRs from HLA-typed donors.

PCR was performed using 60 Vbeta and 13 Jbeta primers. Clones were read by immunoSEQ multiplex PCR, and TCRdb kept only the in-frame ones, dropping some. Of 200,000 to 250,000 clones in the sample, approximately 84% were seen once. Study-wide results and caveats: Other equally common chains were less clonally expanded than HLA-associated TCR beta chains, a later analysis showed. Previously analyzed data showed that most TCR beta V segments were productive at a frequency of about 87% or about 30%. V- and J-gene trimming in TCR beta was tied to a missense DCLRE1C variant by an analysis performed later.

Sample: PBMCs. The source of this sequence is a woman in her forties in good health and CMV-seronegative. J is TRBJ2-7 and V is TRBV9; D is undetermined. The CDR3 nucleotides are TGTGCCAGCAGCGTAGGTGGAAATCTAGACTACGAGCAGTACTTC. Translation: CASSVGGNLDYEQYF.